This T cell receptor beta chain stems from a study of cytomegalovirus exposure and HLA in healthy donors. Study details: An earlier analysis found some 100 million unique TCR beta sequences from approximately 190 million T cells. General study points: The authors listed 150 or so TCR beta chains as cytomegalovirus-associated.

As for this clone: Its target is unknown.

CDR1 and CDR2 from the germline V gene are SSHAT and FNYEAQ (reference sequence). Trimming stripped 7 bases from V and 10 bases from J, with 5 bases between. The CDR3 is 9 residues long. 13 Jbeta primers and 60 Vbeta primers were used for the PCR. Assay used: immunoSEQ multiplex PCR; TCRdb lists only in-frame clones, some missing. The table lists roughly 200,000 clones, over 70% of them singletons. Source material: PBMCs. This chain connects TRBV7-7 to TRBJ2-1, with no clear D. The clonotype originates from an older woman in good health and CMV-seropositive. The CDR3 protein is CASTGEQFF. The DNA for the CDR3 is TGTGCCAGCACCGGGGAGCAGTTCTTC.